This TCR beta chain was sequenced in a study of cytomegalovirus exposure and HLA in healthy donors. PCR was performed using 60 Vbeta and 13 Jbeta primers. Data came from immunoSEQ multiplex PCR; TCRdb stores just in-frame clones and leaves some out. The profile shows 160,000 or so clones, over 60% of them singletons. Germline CDR1 is MNHNS and CDR2 is SASEGT. V was clipped by 6 bases and J by 3 bases; unmatched bases: 6. The CDR3 sequence is 14 residues long. The TCR originated in a man aged 35-49 years in good health and CMV-seropositive. The sample comprised PBMCs. The chain couples TRBV6-1 to TRBJ1-2, with 8 nucleotides matching TRBD1. This CDR3 reads CASRAGGRDYGYTF. CDR3 sequence (DNA): TGTGCCAGCAGGGCAGGGGGCCGGGACTATGGCTACACCTTC.